Given below is one TCR beta chain in context. What it recognizes is unknown. The CDR3 has 15 amino acids. The V segment lost 0 bases and the J segment 4 bases; nucleotides outside the gene matches: 5. Germline CDR1 is SGHRS and CDR2 is YFSETQ. The assay was immunoSEQ multiplex PCR, and TCRdb's table has in-frame clones only and misses some. Here the sample spans some 110,000 clones, 90% being singletons. The data belong to a study of T cell clones after liver transplantation. Looking at the study overall: A pre-transplant mixed lymphocyte reaction with TCRbeta sequencing defined graft-donor-reactive clones followed in post-transplant blood. As an antigen-independent comparator, third-party-reactive TCRbeta sequences came from pre-transplant mixed lymphocyte reactions. Blood was drawn pre-transplant, before withdrawal, and after full or failed withdrawal. The study, taken as a whole, reports: Small, mixed patient groups and varying post-transplant times limit these conclusions.

The sequences come from CD4+ T cells from blood, collected 12 months after liver transplant. This clonotype was sampled from a human patient who received a liver transplant. Some T cells may be the graft donor's. The chain carries TRBV5-1 and TRBJ2-5, with TRBD1 identical over 8 bases. This CDR3 reads CASSLGGRGLETQYF. DNA of the CDR3: TGCGCCAGCAGCTTGGGAGGCAGGGGGCTAGAGACCCAGTACTTC. The full variable domain, rest sourced from reference TRBV5-1 and TRBJ2-5, is KAGVTQTPRYLIKTRGQQVTLSCSPISGHRSVSWYQQTPGQGLQFLFEYFSETQRNKGNFPGRFSGRQFSNSRSEMNVSTLELGDSALYLCASSLGGRGLETQYFGPGTRLLVL.